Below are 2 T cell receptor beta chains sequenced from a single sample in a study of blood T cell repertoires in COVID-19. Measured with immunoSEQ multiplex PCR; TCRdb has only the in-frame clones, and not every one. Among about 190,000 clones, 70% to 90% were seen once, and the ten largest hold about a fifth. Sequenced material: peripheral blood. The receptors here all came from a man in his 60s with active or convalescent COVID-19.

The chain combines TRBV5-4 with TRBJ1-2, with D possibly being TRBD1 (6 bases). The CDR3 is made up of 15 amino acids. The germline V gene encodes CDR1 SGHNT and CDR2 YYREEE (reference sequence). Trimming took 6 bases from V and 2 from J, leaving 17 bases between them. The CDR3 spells CASTLLNRENYGYTF. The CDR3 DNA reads TGTGCCAGCACCTTATTAAACAGGGAAAACTATGGCTACACCTTC.

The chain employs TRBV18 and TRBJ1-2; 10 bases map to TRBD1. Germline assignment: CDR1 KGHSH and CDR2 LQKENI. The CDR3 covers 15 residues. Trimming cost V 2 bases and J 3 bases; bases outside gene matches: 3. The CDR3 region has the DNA TGTGCCAGCTCACCAACCGGGACAGGGGACTATGGCTACACCTTC. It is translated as CASSPTGTGDYGYTF.